The text below deals with one T cell receptor (beta chain). This clone was recorded once. Its antigen remains unidentified. It has no much larger one-base neighbor in the sample; base qualities were not kept. The data originate from a study of cytomegalovirus exposure and HLA in healthy donors (dated by TCRdb to about 2017). Turning to the overall study: A later analysis indicated that the 100 to 150 validation repertoires were generated on the platform also employed for the 720 or so repertoires of the first cohort. The study was designed to test whether signatures of past pathogen exposure could be identified by cataloging public T cell receptors. High-throughput TCR immunosequencing, statistical association of individual TCRs with disease status, and machine learning were combined to predict cytomegalovirus infection status. A separate validation cohort of over 95 different subjects was used in addition to the roughly 700-subject first cohort.

The germline V gene sets CDR1 to SGHTA and CDR2 to FQGNSA. Its CDR3 holds 14 amino acids, cysteine through phenylalanine. Of the read, only the CDR3 DNA is kept; its 42 bases are in frame from base 1. Deletion took 5 bases off V and 1 base off J, with a span of 8 bases between the germline ends. Separate from the roughly 650-subject first cohort, the validation cohort of 95 to 150 subjects was the group to which the donors belonged. Library preparation employed the immunoSEQ multiplex PCR assay. From the authors' description of their analysis: A statistical classification framework was developed to diagnose cytomegalovirus status using the catalog of TCR beta chain sequences. TCRdb provides this immuneACCESS table in a form limited to in-frame rearrangements. Some clones are lacking; in checked studies, under half of them reflect an unresolved V gene, and why the rest are absent is not known. That table furnishes V, J and clone size, whereas the DNA furnished D and trimming. The sample table holds under 150,000 clones, of which more than 85% were seen once. The ten most abundant clones make up under 9% of the sample.

Summary of the overall study and its limitations: In vitro tests confirmed that a few of the cytomegalovirus-associated TCR beta chains recognize cytomegalovirus antigens. While some public TCRs were present in many individuals, most TCR sequences turned up only very rarely across donors. A later analysis lacked HLA typing for the validation cohort, so it scored co-occurrence in that cohort across all 120 repertoires. In a later analysis, TCRs clustered in the first cohort were found to also tend to co-occur in the roughly 110 validation repertoires, with 94% of cluster scores above 0. A total of 150 to 200 TCR beta chains were listed by the study as associated with cytomegalovirus. The classifier was reported to diagnose cytomegalovirus status with high specificity and sensitivity in both the original and validation cohorts. The authors suggested that the approach could potentially be extended to other disease states and immunological phenotypes.

Material: PBMCs. The chain was built from TRBV7-2 and TRBJ2-2; 5 matching bases give a weak D call of TRBD2. This TCR was sampled from a man between 18 and 35 years old in good health and CMV-seropositive. CDR3 reads: CASSPDLNTGELFF. The nucleotide sequence reads as follows: TGTGCCAGCAGCCCGGACTTGAACACCGGGGAGCTGTTTTTT.